Each of the 28 T cell receptor beta chains below was sequenced from the same sample in a study of cytomegalovirus exposure and HLA in healthy donors. The PCR employed 60 Vbeta primers together with 13 Jbeta primers. Using immunoSEQ multiplex PCR, the repertoire was profiled, and TCRdb retains in-frame clones only, with some absent. The sample carries roughly 180,000 clones, around 75% recorded once. Sequences were obtained from PBMCs. These receptors all come from a female donor in good health and CMV-seronegative.

The chain is built from TRBV4-1 and TRBJ2-3, with 9 nucleotides matching TRBD1. Trimming cost V 1 base and J 7 bases; bases outside gene matches: 3. This CDR3 comprises 14 residues. Germline values: CDR1 MGHRA, CDR2 YSYEKL. The CDR3 loop is CASSQGQGGNTQYF. The CDR3 nucleotides are TGCGCCAGCAGCCAAGGACAGGGGGGTAATACGCAGTATTTT.

This clone was recorded a few times. The chain has TRBV7-8 and TRBJ2-4; tentative D call: TRBD2 (6 bases). The CDR3 totals 14 residues. The germline gives CDR1 SGHVS, CDR2 FQNEAQ. Trimming took 5 bases from V and 3 from J, leaving 11 bases between them. This CDR3 is CASSRRDGKNIQYF. In nucleotides, the CDR3 is TGTGCCAGCAGCCGGAGGGATGGCAAAAACATTCAGTACTTC.

V gene TRBV9 combines with J gene TRBJ2-1; 14 positions agree with TRBD2. The V gene end was trimmed by 2 bases and the J gene end by 10 bases; junction bases not matched to a gene: 8. This CDR3 is built from 16 residues. The V gene's germline CDR1 is SGDLS and CDR2 YYNGEE. This CDR3 is CASSVIGTSGSREQFF. As DNA, the CDR3 is TGTGCCAGCAGCGTCATTGGGACTAGCGGGAGTAGGGAGCAGTTCTTC.

The genes are TRBV9 and TRBJ1-1, with 9 bases that match TRBD1. This CDR3 comprises 15 residues. The germline gives CDR1 SGDLS, CDR2 YYNGEE. The V gene end was trimmed by 2 bases and the J gene end by 5 bases; junction bases not matched to a gene: 7. In nucleotides, the CDR3 is TGTGCCAGCAGCGTCGTGGGACAGGGTGGGACTGAAGCTTTCTTT. Protein sequence: CASSVVGQGGTEAFF.

The chain recombines TRBV7-6 with TRBJ2-7; 8 bases are a match to TRBD2. Germline CDR1 reads SGHVS; CDR2 reads FNYEAQ. The CDR3 spans 14 residues. V trimming: 2 bases; J trimming: 4 bases; junction bases outside the gene matches: 4. CDR3 sequence: CASSLSGRSYEQYF. The CDR3, as DNA: TGTGCCAGCAGCTTAAGCGGGAGATCTTACGAGCAGTACTTC. The whole variable domain, filled in from reference TRBV7-6 and TRBJ2-7, reads GAGVSQSPRYKVTKRGQDVALRCDPISGHVSLYWYRQALGQGPEFLTYFNYEAQQDKSGLPNDRFSAERPEGSISTLTIQRTEQRDSAMYRCASSLSGRSYEQYFGPGTRLTVT.

The count of this clone is one. This chain uses TRBV5-6 with TRBJ1-3, with TRBD1 as a possible D gene (5 bases). This CDR3 comprises 17 residues. Between the trimmed V and J ends, which lost 0 bases and 2 bases, there was a span of 15 bases. Germline CDR1 reads SGHDT; CDR2 reads YYEEEE. Here the CDR3 DNA reads TGTGCCAGCAGCTTGGCACTCGGCCAGGGTACTGGAAACACCATATATTTT. Translated, it gives CASSLALGQGTGNTIYF.

The chain recombines TRBV10-3 with TRBJ2-7; 7 nucleotides line up with TRBD1. Germline V CDR1 and CDR2: ENHRY, SYGVKD. V gave up 0 bases and J gave up 6 bases; unmatched junction bases: 11. This CDR3 has 16 amino acids. CDR3 loop: CAISESFRGYLSEQYF. The CDR3 coding sequence is TGTGCCATCAGTGAGTCGTTCAGGGGGTATTTAAGCGAGCAGTACTTC.

This rearrangement joins TRBV2 to TRBJ1-1, with TRBD1 as a possible D gene (6 bases). The CDR3 has 13 residues. V dropped 7 bases and J dropped 2 bases, with 11 bases sitting between them. Germline CDR1 SNHLY, CDR2 FYNNEI. The CDR3 DNA follows: TGTGCCAGCATGCCAGGGGATAACACTGAAGCTTTCTTT. Translation: CASMPGDNTEAFF.

The CDR3 nucleotides are TGTGCCAGTAGTGAAACCGGGACAGGGGGCAGAGGAGCTTTCTTT. It is translated as CASSETGTGGRGAFF. The rearrangement uses TRBV19 and TRBJ1-1; 12 bases are a match to TRBD1. J gave up 10 bases and V 5 bases, and 11 bases lay outside the gene matches. CDR3 size: 15 residues. CDR1 and CDR2 from the germline V gene are LNHDA and SQIVND (reference sequence). Full variable domain (rest looked up from reference TRBV19 and TRBJ1-1): DGGITQSPKYLFRKEGQNVTLSCEQNLNHDAMYWYRQDPGQGLRLIYYSQIVNDFQKGDIAEGYSVSREKKESFPLTVTSAQKNPTAFYLCASSETGTGGRGAFFGQGTRLTVV.

This chain uses TRBV6-5 with TRBJ1-1, with D possibly matching TRBD1 (6 bases). Trimming stripped 5 bases from V and 0 bases from J, with 10 bases between. Germline V gene sequence: CDR1 MNHEY, CDR2 SVGAGI. The CDR3 is 14 amino acids. The CDR3 sequence is CASSLGQLNTEAFF. The CDR3 region has the DNA TGTGCCAGCAGTCTAGGACAGTTGAACACTGAAGCTTTCTTT.

V is TRBV27 and J is TRBJ2-5; D call uncertain. There are 14 residues in the CDR3. V was shortened by 6 bases and J by 6 bases, with 17 bases between the two germline ends. CDR1 is MNHEY, CDR2 SMNVEV, per germline (reference sequence). The CDR3 nucleotides read TGTGCCAGCAGCCTGGGCTGGAACCAGAAGACCCAGTACTTC. This encodes CASSLGWNQKTQYF.

The CDR3 reads CASSLLPGKMNTEAFF. Here the CDR3 DNA reads TGCGCCAGCAGCTTATTACCGGGAAAAATGAACACTGAAGCTTTCTTT. The rearrangement links TRBV5-1 to TRBJ1-1; D gene unclear. The CDR3 has 16 amino acids. Trimming took 2 bases from V and 0 from J, leaving 14 bases between them. Germline CDR1 reads SGHRS; CDR2 reads YFSETQ.

The rearrangement links TRBV27 to TRBJ2-7; TRBD2 might be the D (5 bases). With 3 bases removed from V and 0 bases from J, the gap between germline ends came to 15 bases. The CDR3 sequence is 16 residues long. In germline, CDR1 is MNHEY, CDR2 SMNVEV (reference sequence). The CDR3 nucleotides read TGTGCCAGCAGTTTGGGGAGCTCCCAGAGCTCCTACGAGCAGTACTTC. Translating gives CASSLGSSQSSYEQYF.

V is TRBV5-4 and J is TRBJ1-3; D may be TRBD1 (5 bases). V was pared by 6 bases and J by 4 bases, with 17 bases between. CDR1 is SGHNT, CDR2 YYREEE, per germline (reference sequence). The CDR3 is 15 residues long. CDR3: CASTLNGGLGNTIYF. The CDR3 DNA sequence: TGTGCCAGCACTCTCAACGGGGGGTTGGGAAACACCATATATTTT.

The V call is TRBV4-2, the J call TRBJ2-5; the D gene is possibly TRBD2 (5 bases). The CDR3 length is 16 residues. Trimming stripped 0 bases from V and 5 bases from J, with 16 bases between. CDR1 is LGHNA and CDR2 is YNFKEQ in the germline V gene. CDR3 region: CASSQEASTTGETQYF. The CDR3 DNA is TGTGCCAGCAGCCAAGAAGCATCGACTACGGGGGAGACCCAGTACTTC.

The chain is built from TRBV6-1 and TRBJ2-2; D is unresolved. Germline values: CDR1 MNHNS, CDR2 SASEGT. The V end lost 2 bases, the J end lost 2 bases, and 6 bases lay between the germline ends. The CDR3 covers 14 residues. The CDR3 spells CASSELLNTGELFF. The CDR3 nucleotides are TGTGCCAGCAGTGAACTTTTAAACACCGGGGAGCTGTTTTTT.

V and J are TRBV6-1 and TRBJ2-7, with TRBD1 identical over 7 bases. Germline CDR1 MNHNS, CDR2 SASEGT. The CDR3 has 14 residues. Trimming took 7 bases from V and 3 from J; bases not matched to a gene: 9. The CDR3 loop reads CASTVRDRGYEQYF. The CDR3 DNA reads TGTGCCAGCACGGTCCGGGACAGAGGCTACGAGCAGTACTTC.

This clone was counted once. The chain is built from TRBV5-1 and TRBJ2-3, with 10 bases fitting TRBD2. The V gene end was trimmed by 4 bases and the J gene end by 5 bases; junction bases not matched to a gene: 7. The length of the CDR3 is 15 residues. Germline V gives CDR1 SGHRS, CDR2 YFSETQ. CDR3 sequence: CASSALAGVGDTQYF. In nucleotides, the CDR3 is TGCGCCAGCAGCGCGCTAGCGGGGGTGGGAGATACGCAGTATTTT.

This clone appeared a few times. The gene calls are TRBV7-9 and TRBJ2-3; 11 bases align to TRBD2. Germline-derived CDR1 and CDR2 are SEHNR and FQNEAQ (reference sequence). The CDR3 sequence is 17 residues long. Losses at the gene ends were 9 bases for V and 0 bases for J; bases not matched to a gene: 11. The CDR3 spells CASMTSGDTSSTDTQYF. CDR3 in DNA: TGTGCCAGTATGACTAGCGGGGACACCTCTAGCACAGATACGCAGTATTTT.

This rearrangement joins TRBV2 to TRBJ2-7; D not resolved. Germline assignment: CDR1 SNHLY and CDR2 FYNNEI. The CDR3 loop spans 12 amino acids. The V end was cut by 4 bases, the J end by 4 bases, with 8 bases between. DNA for the CDR3: TGTGCCAGCAGTGGTACAGCTTACGAGCAGTACTTC. Translated: CASSGTAYEQYF.

V and J are TRBV10-3 and TRBJ1-6; D is perhaps TRBD1 (6 bases). Germline loops: CDR1 ENHRY, CDR2 SYGVKD. The germline V and J ends were trimmed by 0 bases and 10 bases, with 16 bases remaining between them. The CDR3 loop spans 16 amino acids. CDR3 in amino acids: CAISESSIQGGSPLHF. In DNA form, the CDR3 reads TGTGCCATCAGTGAGTCAAGCATACAGGGCGGGTCACCCCTCCACTTT.

This chain connects TRBV28 to TRBJ2-7; tentative D call: TRBD1 (6 bases). The germline V gene has CDR1 MDHEN and CDR2 SYDVKM. The CDR3 spans 14 residues. V lost 7 bases to trimming and J lost 6 bases, with 19 bases between them. The CDR3 is CASTVQGGLSEQYF. Here the CDR3 DNA reads TGTGCCAGCACGGTACAGGGTGGTTTGTCCGAGCAGTACTTC.

The chain combines TRBV9 with TRBJ2-2, with 10 bases aligning to TRBD2. V shed 0 bases and J 4 bases; nucleotides not matched to a gene: 6. The CDR3 totals 17 residues. Looked up from germline, CDR1 is SGDLS and CDR2 is YYNGEE. The CDR3 here is CASSVGWSGGATGELFF. The CDR3 DNA reads TGTGCCAGCAGCGTAGGTTGGAGCGGGGGGGCCACCGGGGAGCTGTTTTTT.

This clone was detected once. The chain uses TRBV19 and TRBJ1-1; 8 bases map to TRBD1. This CDR3 spans 14 amino acids. The ends lost 3 bases at V and 5 bases at J; junction bases unmatched: 5. The germline gives CDR1 LNHDA, CDR2 SQIVND (reference sequence). In DNA, the CDR3 is TGTGCCAGTAGTATCAACAGGGGGATGACTGAAGCTTTCTTT. Protein: CASSINRGMTEAFF.

This chain connects TRBV5-1 to TRBJ2-5; D is uncertain. Germline lookup yields CDR1 SGHRS and CDR2 YFSETQ. CDR3 length: 14 residues. V was cut by 0 bases and J by 2 bases, with 8 bases left in between. CDR3 amino acids: CASSLVEEQETQYF. DNA for the CDR3: TGCGCCAGCAGCTTGGTTGAGGAACAAGAGACCCAGTACTTC.

The chain links TRBV19 to TRBJ2-1; 7 positions agree with TRBD2. The V and J ends lost 5 bases and 4 bases, in that order; junction bases with no gene match: 14. CDR1 is LNHDA, CDR2 SQIVND, per germline (reference sequence). The CDR3 runs 17 residues. The CDR3 spells CASSPQLKRDFYNEQFF. As DNA, the CDR3 is TGTGCCAGTAGTCCCCAATTGAAGCGGGACTTTTACAATGAGCAGTTCTTC.

The chain links TRBV30 to TRBJ2-1; 10 bases map to TRBD2. The CDR3 covers 17 residues. The trim removed 1 base at V and 7 bases at J, leaving 13 bases unmatched. From germline, CDR1 is GTSNPN and CDR2 SVGIG (reference sequence). The CDR3 region is CAWSETLLAGVSNEQFF. The CDR3 DNA sequence: TGTGCCTGGAGTGAAACTCTCCTAGCGGGAGTTTCAAATGAGCAGTTCTTC.

The rearrangement links TRBV27 to TRBJ2-3, with 9 bases matching TRBD1. The CDR3 totals 15 residues. The germline gives CDR1 MNHEY, CDR2 SMNVEV (reference sequence). V lost 6 bases, J lost 0 bases, and 4 bases stayed unmatched. CDR3 DNA sequence: TGTGCCAGCAGATGGGACAGGGATAGCACAGATACGCAGTATTTT. Protein: CASRWDRDSTDTQYF.